This TCR beta chain was profiled in a study of OX40 agonist ivuxolimab in advanced cancers. Points from the study as a whole: On average, a greater number of expanded clones characterised CD8+ T cells relative to CD4+.

Unmatched junction bases numbered 3, after V lost 2 bases and J lost 3 bases. Germline V gene lookup returns CDR1 MNHEY and CDR2 SMNVEV (reference sequence). The CDR3 is 14 amino acids. Systemic immunosuppression or a history of autoimmune disease excluded patients. Of note for this clone: Its antigen is not identified. The same CDR3 is also encoded by other DNA sequences in this sample.

The data were produced by immunoSEQ multiplex PCR, yet TCRdb's version contains in-frame clones alone and is incomplete. The sample lists about 73,000 clones, more than 85% seen once, with approximately 9.3% in the top ten. The sequence derives from an adult with an advanced solid tumor such as melanoma, head and neck, liver or kidney cancer. The gene calls are TRBV27 and TRBJ2-7, with 8 positions matching TRBD1. The sample was CD4+ or CD8+ T cells sorted from blood, taken in a trial of the OX40 agonist ivuxolimab. The DNA for the CDR3 is TGTGCCAGCAGTTTACTTGGACAGGGCTACGAGCAGTACTTC. The encoded protein is CASSLLGQGYEQYF.